This T cell receptor beta chain was identified in a study of blood T cell repertoires in COVID-19 (dated by TCRdb to 2020 to 2021). Regarding the complete study: Collaborator samples came from the United States, Italy and Spain and covered acute and convalescent phases of COVID-19. The sample metadata nearly always contained a de-identified subject ID, COVID-19 status, age in years and sex. Samples came from the ongoing ImmuneRACE study (first 160 participants) plus 1,254 subjects from 6 global collaborators. The dataset comprised deeply sampled blood TCRbeta repertoires from subjects exposed to, actively infected with, or recovered from COVID-19. A freely available public database, intended as a resource for researchers studying the immune response to SARS-CoV-2, is where the repertoires were released. Where HLA class I and class II types were available, the types were taken from metadata supplied by the sample provider, not from assay-based typing. The material from the prospective study consisted of cDNA or gDNA derived from T cells, B-cell-depleted T cells, or PBMCs.

The immunoSEQ Assay, a bias-controlled multiplex PCR, was used to amplify TCRbeta CDR3 regions from genomic DNA. As for the original processing: Nucleated cell counts per sample were estimated from amplification of reference gene primers within the assay. Sequence reads were collapsed and filtered to measure the absolute abundance of every unique TCRbeta CDR3 rearrangement. For each sample, productive Simpson clonality was calculated as the square root of Simpson's diversity index across productive rearrangements. TCRdb stores this immuneACCESS table with in-frame sequences only. Part of the clones is absent; in the studies checked, under half of the shortfall reflects unresolved V genes, and no reason is known for the rest. The V and J calls and clone size were taken over from that table, and D and trimming were inferred from the DNA. This sample gives tens of thousands of clones in total; roughly 83% of them show up just once. 28% of the sample is taken by the ten largest.

Collaborating institutions collected whole blood in K2EDTA tubes following their own protocols. For TCRbeta analysis, collaborators shipped samples in one of three forms: frozen whole blood, isolated PBMCs, or DNA extracted from either of those sample types. The CDR3 sequence holds 13 residues, the cysteine and phenylalanine included. Only the CDR3 region is kept as DNA, spanning 39 bases read in frame from base 1. The V end loses 3 bases and the J end loses 6 bases, and a stretch of 10 bases separates them. CDR1 and CDR2, looked up from the germline V gene, are SNHLY and FYNNEI. General conclusions and limits of the study: How much clinical and demographic metadata was included differed by source and by participant, and the metadata was provided uncurated.

On this clone: The antigen this receptor binds is unknown. No qualities accompany the bases; no much larger clone lies one base away.

The TCR comes from a man in his sixties or seventies with acute or convalescent COVID-19. Sequences were obtained from peripheral blood. The receptor chain draws on TRBV2 and TRBJ2-3; the D gene is not confidently resolved. The CDR3: CASSEGLVDTQYF. The nucleotides read TGTGCCAGCAGTGAGGGCCTTGTGGATACGCAGTATTTT. The variable domain in full, with residues beyond the CDR3 obtained from the reference TRBV2 and TRBJ2-3 genes, is EPEVTQTPSHQVTQMGQEVILRCVPISNHLYFYWYRQILGQKVEFLVSFYNNEISEKSEIFDDQFSVERPDGSNFTLKIRSTKLEDSAMYFCASSEGLVDTQYFGPGTRLTVL.